Within the sample, the clone carrying this T cell receptor (beta chain) is hyperexpanded. Produced via immunoSEQ multiplex PCR; TCRdb's table is partial and in-frame only. The sample holds 10,000 to 15,000 clones; less than 75% are singletons and the top ten take around a fifth. This sample is part of a study of sequential checkpoint blockade in melanoma. V shed 5 bases and J shed 6 bases, with 16 bases lying between them. The germline V gene encodes CDR1 LNHDA and CDR2 SQIVND (reference sequence). The CDR3 is 14 amino acids. Treatment specified: randomized to nivolumab then ipilimumab (arm A) or the reverse (arm B). PBMC sorting kept live CD3+CD8+ cells without CD19 or CD56.

The clonotype originates from a human donor with melanoma. The chain joins TRBV19 to TRBJ1-2, with D possibly being TRBD1 (5 bases). This specimen consisted of CD8+ T cells sorted from blood (inferred from file names), obtained from a patient given nivolumab and ipilimumab in sequence. The CDR3: CASSLRGAVNGYTF. DNA of the CDR3: TGTGCCAGTAGTCTTAGGGGCGCAGTAAATGGCTACACCTTC.